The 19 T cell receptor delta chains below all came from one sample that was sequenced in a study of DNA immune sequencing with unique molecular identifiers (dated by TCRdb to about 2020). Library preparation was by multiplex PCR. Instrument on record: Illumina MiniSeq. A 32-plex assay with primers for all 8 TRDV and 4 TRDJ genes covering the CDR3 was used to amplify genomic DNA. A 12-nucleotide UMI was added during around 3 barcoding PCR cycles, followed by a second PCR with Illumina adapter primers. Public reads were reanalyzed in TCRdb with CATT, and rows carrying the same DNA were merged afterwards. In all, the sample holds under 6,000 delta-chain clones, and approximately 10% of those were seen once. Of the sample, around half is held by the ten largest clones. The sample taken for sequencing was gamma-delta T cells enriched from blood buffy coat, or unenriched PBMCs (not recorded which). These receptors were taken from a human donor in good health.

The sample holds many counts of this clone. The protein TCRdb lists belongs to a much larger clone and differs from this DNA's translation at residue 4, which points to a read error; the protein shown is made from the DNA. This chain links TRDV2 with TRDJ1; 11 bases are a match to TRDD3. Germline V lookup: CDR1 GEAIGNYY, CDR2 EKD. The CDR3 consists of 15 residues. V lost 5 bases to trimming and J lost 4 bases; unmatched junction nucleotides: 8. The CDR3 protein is CACGQLGDRDDKLIF. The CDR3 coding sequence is TGTGCCTGTGGCCAACTGGGGGATAGGGACGATAAACTCATCTTT.

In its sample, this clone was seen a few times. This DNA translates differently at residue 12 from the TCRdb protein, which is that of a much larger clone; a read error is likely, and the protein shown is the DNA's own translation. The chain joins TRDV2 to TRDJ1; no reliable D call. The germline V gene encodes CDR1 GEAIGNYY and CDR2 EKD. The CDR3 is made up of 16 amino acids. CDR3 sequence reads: CACDPSDRKYTGKLIF. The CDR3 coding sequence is TGTGCCTGTGACCCGTCCGATCGGAAGTACACCGGTAAACTCATCTTT.

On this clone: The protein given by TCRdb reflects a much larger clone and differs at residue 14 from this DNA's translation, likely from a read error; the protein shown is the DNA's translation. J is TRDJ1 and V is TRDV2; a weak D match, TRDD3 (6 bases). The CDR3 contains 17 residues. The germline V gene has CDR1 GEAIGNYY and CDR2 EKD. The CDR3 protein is CACDSLGDPVDTDNLIF. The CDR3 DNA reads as TGTGCCTGTGACTCCCTTGGGGATCCTGTAGACACCGATAATCTCATCTTT.

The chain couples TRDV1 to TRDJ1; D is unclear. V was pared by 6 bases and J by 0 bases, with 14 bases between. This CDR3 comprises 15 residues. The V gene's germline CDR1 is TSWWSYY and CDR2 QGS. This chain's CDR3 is CALGATGAYTDKLIF. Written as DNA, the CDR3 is TGTGCTCTTGGCGCTACGGGTGCCTACACCGATAAACTCATCTTT.

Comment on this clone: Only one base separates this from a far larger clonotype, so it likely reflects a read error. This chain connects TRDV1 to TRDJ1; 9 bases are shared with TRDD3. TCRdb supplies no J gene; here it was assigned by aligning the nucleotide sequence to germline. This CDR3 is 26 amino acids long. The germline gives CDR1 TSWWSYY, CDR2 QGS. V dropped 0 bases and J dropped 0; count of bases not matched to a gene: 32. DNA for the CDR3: TGTGCTCTTGGGGAACTGGGGTTCCTACAGTCCTTAACTGGGGGAGCTTCTTCTTTGTACACCGATAAACTCATCTTT. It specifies CALGELGFLQSLTGGASSLYTDKLIF.

The CDR3 loop reads CAVVVPTVLGEVGYTDKLIF. The CDR3, as DNA: TGTGCTGTGGTTGTTCCTACTGTACTGGGGGAGGTGGGGTACACCGATAAACTCATCTTT. This rearrangement joins TRAV36/DV7 to TRDJ1; 9 bases line up with TRDD3. The J segment lost 0 bases and the V segment lost 3 bases, leaving 21 bases of the junction unmatched. The CDR3 has 20 amino acids. The germline CDR1 and CDR2 sequences are VTNFRS and LTSSGIE (reference sequence).

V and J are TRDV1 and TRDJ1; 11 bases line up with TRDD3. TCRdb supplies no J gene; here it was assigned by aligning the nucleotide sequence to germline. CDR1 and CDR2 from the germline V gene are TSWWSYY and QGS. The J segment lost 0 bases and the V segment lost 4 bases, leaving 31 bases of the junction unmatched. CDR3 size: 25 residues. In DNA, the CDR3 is TGTGCTCTTGGGGGCCTATCTTCGGTGTGGGGGATACGCACGTCTCCGGCCCCTTACACCGATAAACTCATCTTT. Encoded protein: CALGGLSSVWGIRTSPAPYTDKLIF.

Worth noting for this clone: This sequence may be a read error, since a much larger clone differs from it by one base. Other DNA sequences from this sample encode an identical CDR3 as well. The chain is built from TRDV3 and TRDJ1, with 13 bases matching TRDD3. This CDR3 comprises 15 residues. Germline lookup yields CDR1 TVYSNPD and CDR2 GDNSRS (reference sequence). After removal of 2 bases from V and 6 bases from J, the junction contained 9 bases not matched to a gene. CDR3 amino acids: CAFDVLGDTKNKLIF. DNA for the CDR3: TGTGCCTTTGATGTACTGGGGGATACGAAGAATAAACTCATCTTT.

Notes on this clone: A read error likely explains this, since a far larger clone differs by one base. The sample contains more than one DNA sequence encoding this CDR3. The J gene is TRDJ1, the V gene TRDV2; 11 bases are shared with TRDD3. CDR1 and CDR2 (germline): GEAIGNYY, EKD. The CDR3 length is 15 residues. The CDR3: CACDLLGDRGDKLIF. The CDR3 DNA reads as TGTGCCTGTGACCTACTGGGGGATAGGGGCGATAAACTAATCTTT.

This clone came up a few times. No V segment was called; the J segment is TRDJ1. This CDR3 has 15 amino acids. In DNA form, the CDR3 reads TGTGCTCTTGGGGTCCCTGGCGTGTGGACCGATAAACTCATCTTT. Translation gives CALGVPGVWTDKLIF.

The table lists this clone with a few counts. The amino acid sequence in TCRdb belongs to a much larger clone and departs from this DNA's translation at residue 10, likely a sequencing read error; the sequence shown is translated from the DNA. The CDR3 nucleotides are TGTGCCTGTGACCGAATGGGGGACACCAATAAACTCATCTTT. This sequence encodes CACDRMGDTNKLIF. The chain combines TRDV2 with TRDJ1, with 7 positions matching TRDD3. Germline V gives CDR1 GEAIGNYY, CDR2 EKD. The CDR3 spans 14 residues.

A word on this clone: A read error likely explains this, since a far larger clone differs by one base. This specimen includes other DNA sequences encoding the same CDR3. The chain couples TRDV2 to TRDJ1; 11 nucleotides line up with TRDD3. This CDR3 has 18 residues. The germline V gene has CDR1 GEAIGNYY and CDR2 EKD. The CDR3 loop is CACDTLWGILNKTDKLIF. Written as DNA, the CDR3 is TGTGCCTGTGACACTCTCTGGGGGATACTTAATAAAACCGATAAACTTATCTTT.

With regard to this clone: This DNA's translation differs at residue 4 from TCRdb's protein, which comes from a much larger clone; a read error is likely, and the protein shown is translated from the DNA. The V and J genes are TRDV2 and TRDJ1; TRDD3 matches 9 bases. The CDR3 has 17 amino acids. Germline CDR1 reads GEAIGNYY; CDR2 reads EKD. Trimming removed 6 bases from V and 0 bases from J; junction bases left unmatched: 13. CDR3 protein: CACHKLGDPPYTDKLIF. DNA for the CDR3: TGTGCCTGTCACAAACTGGGGGACCCCCCCTACACCGATAAACTCATCTTT.

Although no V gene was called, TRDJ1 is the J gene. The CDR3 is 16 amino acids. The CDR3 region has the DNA TGTGCTCTTGGGGGGCAAAAAGGGGAGGCAGGGGATAAACTCATCTTT. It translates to CALGGQKGEAGDKLIF.

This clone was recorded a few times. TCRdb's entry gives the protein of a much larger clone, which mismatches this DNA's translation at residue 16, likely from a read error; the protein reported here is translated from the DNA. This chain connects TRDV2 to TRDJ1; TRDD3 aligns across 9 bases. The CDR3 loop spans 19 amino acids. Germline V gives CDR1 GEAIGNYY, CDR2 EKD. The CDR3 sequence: CACDTLSLLGEEYTDNLIF. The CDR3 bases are TGTGCCTGTGACACCTTGTCTTTACTGGGGGAAGAGTACACCGATAATCTCATCTTT.

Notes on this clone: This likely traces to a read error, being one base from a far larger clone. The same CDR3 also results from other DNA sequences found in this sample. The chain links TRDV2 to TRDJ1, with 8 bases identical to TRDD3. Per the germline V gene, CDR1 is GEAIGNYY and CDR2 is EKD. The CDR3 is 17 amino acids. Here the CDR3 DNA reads TGCGCCTGTGACTCACTTCCCTACGGGGATACCACCGATAAACTCATCTTT. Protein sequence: CACDSLPYGDTTDKLIF.

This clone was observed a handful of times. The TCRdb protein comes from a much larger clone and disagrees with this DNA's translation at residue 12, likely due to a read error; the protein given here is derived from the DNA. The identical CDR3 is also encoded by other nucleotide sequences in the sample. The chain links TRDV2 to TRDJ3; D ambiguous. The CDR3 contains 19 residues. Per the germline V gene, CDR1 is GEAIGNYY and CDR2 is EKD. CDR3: CACDQIKEEPSCDTRQMFF. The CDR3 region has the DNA TGTGCCTGTGACCAAATCAAGGAGGAGCCCTCCTGTGACACCCGACAGATGTTTTTC.

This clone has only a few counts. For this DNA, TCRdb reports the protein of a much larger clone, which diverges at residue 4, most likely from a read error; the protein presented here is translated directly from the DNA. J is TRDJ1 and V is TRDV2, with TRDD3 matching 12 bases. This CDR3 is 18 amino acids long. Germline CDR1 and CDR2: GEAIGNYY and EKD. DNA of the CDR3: TGTGCCTGTGGCACCGTAAAACTGGGGGATACTGGGACCGATAAACTCATCTTT. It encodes CACGTVKLGDTGTDKLIF.

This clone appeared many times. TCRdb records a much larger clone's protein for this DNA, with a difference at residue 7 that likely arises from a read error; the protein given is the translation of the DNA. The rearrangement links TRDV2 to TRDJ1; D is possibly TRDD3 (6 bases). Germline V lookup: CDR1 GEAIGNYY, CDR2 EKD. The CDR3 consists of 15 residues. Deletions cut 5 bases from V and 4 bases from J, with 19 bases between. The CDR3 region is CACAQLWDRDDKLIF. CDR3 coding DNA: TGTGCCTGTGCCCAACTGTGGGATAGGGACGATAAACTCATCTTT.